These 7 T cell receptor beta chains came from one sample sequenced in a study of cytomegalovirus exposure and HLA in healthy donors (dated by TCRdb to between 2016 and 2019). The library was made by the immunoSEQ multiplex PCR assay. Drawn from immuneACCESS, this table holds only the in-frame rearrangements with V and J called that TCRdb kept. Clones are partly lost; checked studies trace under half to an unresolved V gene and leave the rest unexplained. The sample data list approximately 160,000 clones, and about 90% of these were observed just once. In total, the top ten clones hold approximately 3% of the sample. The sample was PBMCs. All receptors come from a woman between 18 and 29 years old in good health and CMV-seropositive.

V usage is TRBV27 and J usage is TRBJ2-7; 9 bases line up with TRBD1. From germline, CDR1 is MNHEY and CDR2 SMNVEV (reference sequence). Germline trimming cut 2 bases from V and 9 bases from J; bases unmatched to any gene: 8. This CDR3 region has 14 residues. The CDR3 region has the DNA TGTGCCAGCAGTTTAGCCGGGACAGGGTTCTTGCAGTACTTC. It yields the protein CASSLAGTGFLQYF.

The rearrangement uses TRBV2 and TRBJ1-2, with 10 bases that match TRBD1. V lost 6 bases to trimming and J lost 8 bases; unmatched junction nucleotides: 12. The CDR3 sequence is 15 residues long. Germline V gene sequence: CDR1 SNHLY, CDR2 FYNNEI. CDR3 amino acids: CASSLKWTGGEGYTF. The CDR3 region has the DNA TGTGCCAGCAGCCTAAAGTGGACAGGGGGAGAGGGCTACACCTTC.

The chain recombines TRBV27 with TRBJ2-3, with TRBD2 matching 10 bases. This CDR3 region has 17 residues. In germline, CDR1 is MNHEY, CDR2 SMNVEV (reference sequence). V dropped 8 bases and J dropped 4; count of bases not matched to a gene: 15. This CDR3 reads CASRQGNSGGPPDTQYF. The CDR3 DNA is TGTGCCAGCCGACAGGGAAATAGCGGGGGGCCCCCAGATACGCAGTATTTT.

This CDR3 reads CASTLRGAGELFF. The CDR3 region has the DNA TGTGCCAGTACCCTCCGGGGGGCGGGGGAGCTGTTTTTT. The chain carries TRBV19 and TRBJ2-2; D might be TRBD2 (7 bases). V was pared by 7 bases and J by 8 bases, with 14 bases between. CDR1 is LNHDA, CDR2 SQIVND, per germline (reference sequence). CDR3 size: 13 residues.

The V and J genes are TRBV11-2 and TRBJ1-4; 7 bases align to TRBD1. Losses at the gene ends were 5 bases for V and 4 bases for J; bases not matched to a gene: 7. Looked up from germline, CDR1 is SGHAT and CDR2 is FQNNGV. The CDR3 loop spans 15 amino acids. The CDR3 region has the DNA TGTGCCAGCAGCGCAACAGGGGCAAATAATGAAAAACTGTTTTTT. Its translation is CASSATGANNEKLFF. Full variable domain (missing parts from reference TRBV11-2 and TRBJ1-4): EAGVAQSPRYKIIEKRQSVAFWCNPISGHATLYWYQQILGQGPKLLIQFQNNGVVDDSQLPKDRFSAERLKGVDSTLKIQPAKLEDSAVYLCASSATGANNEKLFFGSGTQLSVL.

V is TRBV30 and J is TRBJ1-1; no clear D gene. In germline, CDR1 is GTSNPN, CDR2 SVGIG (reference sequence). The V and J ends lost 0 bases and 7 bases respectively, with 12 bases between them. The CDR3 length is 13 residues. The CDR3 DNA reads TGTGCCTGGAGTGTACACCCAGTTAATGAAGCTTTCTTT. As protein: CAWSVHPVNEAFF. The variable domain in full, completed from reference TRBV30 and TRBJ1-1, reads SQTIHQWPATLVQPVGSPLSLECTVEGTSNPNLYWYRQAAGRGLQLLFYSVGIGQISSEVPQNLSASRPQDRQFILSSKKLLLSDSGFYLCAWSVHPVNEAFFGQGTRLTVV.

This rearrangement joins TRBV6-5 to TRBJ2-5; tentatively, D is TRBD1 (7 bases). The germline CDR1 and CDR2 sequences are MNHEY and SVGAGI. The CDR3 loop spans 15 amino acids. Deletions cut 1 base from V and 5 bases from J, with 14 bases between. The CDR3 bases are TGTGCCAGCAGTTACTTCCCGACAGGGAGGGAGACCCAGTACTTC. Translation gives CASSYFPTGRETQYF.